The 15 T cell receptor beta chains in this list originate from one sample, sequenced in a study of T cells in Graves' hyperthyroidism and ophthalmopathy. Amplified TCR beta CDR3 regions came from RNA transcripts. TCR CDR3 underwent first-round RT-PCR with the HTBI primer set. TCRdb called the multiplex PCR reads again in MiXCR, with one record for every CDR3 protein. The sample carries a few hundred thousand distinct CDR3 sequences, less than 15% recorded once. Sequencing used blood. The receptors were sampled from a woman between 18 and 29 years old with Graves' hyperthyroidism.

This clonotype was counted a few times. CDR3 sequence: CASSRDSLNQPQHF. Here the CDR3 DNA reads TGTGCCAGCTCTCGCGACAGCCTTAATCAGCCCCAGCATTTT. The chain joins TRBV18 to TRBJ1-5, with a tentative D call TRBD1 (5 bases). CDR1 KGHSH and CDR2 LQKENI come from the germline V gene. V shed 6 bases and J shed 4 bases, with 13 bases lying between them. The length of the CDR3 is 14 residues.

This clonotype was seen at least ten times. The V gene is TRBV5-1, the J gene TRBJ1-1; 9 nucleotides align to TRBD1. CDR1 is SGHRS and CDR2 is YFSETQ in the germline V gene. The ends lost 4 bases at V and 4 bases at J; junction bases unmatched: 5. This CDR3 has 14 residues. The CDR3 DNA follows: TGCGCCAGCAGCCCAGACAGGGGGAGCACTGAAGCTTTCTTT. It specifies CASSPDRGSTEAFF.

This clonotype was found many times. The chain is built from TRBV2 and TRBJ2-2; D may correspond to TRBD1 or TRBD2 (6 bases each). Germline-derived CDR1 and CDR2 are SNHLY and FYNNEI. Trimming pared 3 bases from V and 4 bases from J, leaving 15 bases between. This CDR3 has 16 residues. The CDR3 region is CASSEFGGSGTGELFF. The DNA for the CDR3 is TGTGCCAGCAGTGAGTTCGGGGGCTCGGGCACCGGGGAGCTGTTTTTT.

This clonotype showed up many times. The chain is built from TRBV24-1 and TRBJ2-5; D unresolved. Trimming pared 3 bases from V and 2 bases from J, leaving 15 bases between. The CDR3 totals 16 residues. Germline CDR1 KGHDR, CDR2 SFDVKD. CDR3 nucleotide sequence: TGTGCCACCAGTGATAGAGACCCGGACCATCAAGAGACCCAGTACTTC. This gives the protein CATSDRDPDHQETQYF.

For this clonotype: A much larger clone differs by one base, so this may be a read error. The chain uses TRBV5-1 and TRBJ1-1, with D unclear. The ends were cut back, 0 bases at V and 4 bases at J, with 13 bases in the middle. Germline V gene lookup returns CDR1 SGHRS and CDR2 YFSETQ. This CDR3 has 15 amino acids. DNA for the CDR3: TGCGCCAGCAGCTTGGGAGCCGCCGGCGGCACTGAAGCTTTCTTT. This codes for CASSLGAAGGTEAFF. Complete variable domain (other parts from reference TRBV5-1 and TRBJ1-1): KAGVTQTPRYLIKTRGQQVTLSCSPISGHRSVSWYQQTPGQGLQFLFEYFSETQRNKGNFPGRFSGRQFSNSRSEMNVSTLELGDSALYLCASSLGAAGGTEAFFGQGTRLTVV.

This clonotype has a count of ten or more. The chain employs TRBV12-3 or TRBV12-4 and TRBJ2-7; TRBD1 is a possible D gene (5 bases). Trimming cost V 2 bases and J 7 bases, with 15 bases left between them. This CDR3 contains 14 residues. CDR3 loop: CASSLTPGLLEQYF. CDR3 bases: TGTGCCAGCAGTTTAACCCCAGGGTTGTTAGAGCAGTACTTC.

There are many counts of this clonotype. CDR3 loop: CASGYTRGVSYEQYF. CDR3 bases: TGTGCCAGCGGCTATACTAGAGGGGTCTCCTACGAGCAGTACTTC. This sequence joins TRBV7-2 and TRBJ2-7; D may match TRBD1 or TRBD2 (5 bases each). Trimming shortened V by 8 bases and J by 0 bases, and 17 bases separated the two germline ends. The germline V gene has CDR1 SGHTA and CDR2 FQGNSA. CDR3 length: 15 residues. The full variable domain, in which reference TRBV7-2 and TRBJ2-7 provide the parts outside the CDR3, is GAGVSQSPSNKVTEKGKDVELRCDPISGHTALYWYRQSLGQGLEFLIYFQGNSAPDKSGLPSDRFSAERTGGSVSTLTIQRTQQEDSAVYLCASGYTRGVSYEQYFGPGTRLTVT.

CDR3 sequence (DNA): TGTGCCAGCAGCCAACCCGGGATTCAGATGGAAAAACTGTTTTTT. It specifies CASSQPGIQMEKLFF. V is TRBV7-2 and J is TRBJ1-4; D is unresolved. V was trimmed by 5 bases and J by 8 bases, leaving 18 bases between them. The germline CDR1 and CDR2 sequences are SGHTA and FQGNSA. The CDR3 consists of 15 residues.

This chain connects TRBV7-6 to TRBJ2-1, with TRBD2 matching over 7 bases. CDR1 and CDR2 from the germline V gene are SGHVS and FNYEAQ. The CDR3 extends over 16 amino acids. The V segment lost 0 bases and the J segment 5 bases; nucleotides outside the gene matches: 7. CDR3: CASSLATAGANNEQFF. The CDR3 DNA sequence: TGTGCCAGCAGCTTAGCGACGGCGGGAGCTAACAATGAGCAGTTCTTC.

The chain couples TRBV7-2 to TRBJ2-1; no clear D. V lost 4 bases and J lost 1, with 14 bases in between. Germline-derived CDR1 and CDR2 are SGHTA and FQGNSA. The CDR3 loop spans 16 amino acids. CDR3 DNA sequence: TGTGCCAGCAGCTCTTCCCCCGCTGGGTCCTACAATGAGCAGTTCTTC. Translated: CASSSSPAGSYNEQFF.

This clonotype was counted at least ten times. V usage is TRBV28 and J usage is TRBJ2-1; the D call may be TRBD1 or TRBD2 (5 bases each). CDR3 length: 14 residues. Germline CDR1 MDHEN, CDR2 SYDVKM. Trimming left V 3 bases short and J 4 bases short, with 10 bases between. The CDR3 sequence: CASSFGGPYNEQFF. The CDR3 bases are TGTGCCAGCAGTTTTGGGGGTCCATACAATGAGCAGTTCTTC.

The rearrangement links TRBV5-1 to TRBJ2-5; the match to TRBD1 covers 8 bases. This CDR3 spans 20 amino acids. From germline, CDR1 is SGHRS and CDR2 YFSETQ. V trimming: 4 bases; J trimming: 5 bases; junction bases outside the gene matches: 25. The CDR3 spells CASSELSIFRTGSGGETQYF. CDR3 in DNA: TGCGCCAGCAGCGAGCTATCAATCTTCCGGACAGGGTCCGGGGGTGAGACCCAGTACTTC.

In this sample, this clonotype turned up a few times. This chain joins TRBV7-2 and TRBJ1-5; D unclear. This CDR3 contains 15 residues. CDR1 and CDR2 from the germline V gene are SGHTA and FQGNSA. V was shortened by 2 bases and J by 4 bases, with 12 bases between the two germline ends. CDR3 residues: CASSLFLTANQPQHF. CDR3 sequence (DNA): TGTGCCAGCAGCTTATTTTTAACAGCTAATCAGCCCCAGCATTTT.

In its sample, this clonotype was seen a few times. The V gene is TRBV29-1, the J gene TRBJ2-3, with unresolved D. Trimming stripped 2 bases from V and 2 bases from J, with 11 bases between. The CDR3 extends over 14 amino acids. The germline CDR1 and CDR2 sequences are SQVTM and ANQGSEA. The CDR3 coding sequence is TGCAGCGTTGAAATTACGTCTTTCACAGATACGCAGTATTTT. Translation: CSVEITSFTDTQYF.

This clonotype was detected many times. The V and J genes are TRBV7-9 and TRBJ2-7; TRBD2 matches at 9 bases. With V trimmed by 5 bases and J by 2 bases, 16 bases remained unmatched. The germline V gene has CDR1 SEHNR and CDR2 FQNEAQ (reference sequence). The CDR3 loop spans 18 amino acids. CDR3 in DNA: TGTGCCAGCAGCACAGGGCTCATGCTAGCGGGGAGGGCCTACGAGCAGTACTTC. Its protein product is CASSTGLMLAGRAYEQYF.